The T cell receptor (beta chain) described here comes from a study of blood T cells in healthy people across ages. With a J-beta primer mix and a sample-barcoded 5' primer, a second PCR ran roughly 6 to 11 cycles. With 12 random nucleotides, a template-switch adaptor tagged each individual cDNA molecule. TCRdb reprocessed the 5' RACE reads via MiXCR and lists one record per CDR3 protein. In the table there are about 600,000 distinct CDR3 sequences, 47% of which are singletons. The table lists this clonotype with many counts. Its antigen is undetermined. Germline CDR1 is SGHTA and CDR2 is FQGNSA. The CDR3 runs 13 residues. V lost 10 bases and J lost 7, with 17 bases in between. Study results and caveats: No one knew whether donors had CMV, which possibly confounded expanded clonotype changes.

This sequence joins TRBV7-2 and TRBJ1-5, with a weak D call TRBD1 (6 bases). The sample was blood. The TCR originated in a man older than 75 in good health. This CDR3 is CAIGGGRGQPQHF. The CDR3 region has the DNA TGTGCCATCGGGGGGGGGCGAGGGCAGCCCCAGCATTTT. The variable domain in full, with the rest retrieved from reference TRBV7-2 and TRBJ1-5, is GAGVSQSPSNKVTEKGKDVELRCDPISGHTALYWYRQSLGQGLEFLIYFQGNSAPDKSGLPSDRFSAERTGGSVSTLTIQRTQQEDSAVYLCAIGGGRGQPQHFGDGTRLSIL.